This is a list of T cell receptor beta chains from one sample in a study of cytomegalovirus exposure and HLA in healthy donors. The assay was immunoSEQ multiplex PCR, and TCRdb's table has in-frame clones only and misses some. The profile shows about 110,000 clones, 76% of them singletons. Source material: PBMCs. The receptors originated from a man aged 40-50 years in good health and CMV-seropositive. Each CDR3 is given with its conserved first and last residue. D genes are given only for firm matches. Expanded clones are given a class, and other clones once, few, many or no size at all.

TRBV2	NA	TRBJ2-1	TRBD1	TGTGCCAGCAGCGTAGGACAGGGGTACAATGAGCAGTTCTTC	CASSVGQGYNEQFF
TRBV5-4	NA	TRBJ2-1	NA	TGTGCCAGCAGCTTAGGCGCGGGTGGCTACAATGAGCAGTTCTTC	CASSLGAGGYNEQFF
TRBV27	once	TRBJ2-1	TRBD2	TGTGCCAGCAGTCCTTGGACTAGCGGGGGGGGCTACAATGAGCAGTTCTTC	CASSPWTSGGGYNEQFF
TRBV11-3	NA	TRBJ2-7	NA	TGTGCCAGCAGCTTAGATCACCTAGCGTTCTCGAGCTCCTACGAGCAGTACTTC	CASSLDHLAFSSSYEQYF
TRBV28	NA	TRBJ2-1	NA	TGTGCCAGCAGCCTTTCCTCGACTAGTCGCATGAATGAGCAGTTCTTC	CASSLSSTSRMNEQFF
TRBV7-9	NA	TRBJ2-7	NA	TGTGCCAGCAGCTTAACCGGGACGGGGGTTGTGCAGTACTTC	CASSLTGTGVVQYF
TRBV6-5	few	TRBJ1-1	NA	TGTGCCAGCAGTCCAGGCGAGAACACTGAAGCTTTCTTT	CASSPGENTEAFF
TRBV28	NA	TRBJ2-7	NA	TGTGCCAGCAGGGATGGGACAACCTACGAGCAGTACTTC	CASRDGTTYEQYF
TRBV10-3	NA	TRBJ2-5	NA	TGTGCCATCAGTGAGAGGGCGGGGTTGGGGACCCAGTACTTC	CAISERAGLGTQYF
TRBV10-2	once	TRBJ2-5	TRBD2	TGCGCCAGCAGTGAATTATTAGCGGGAGGAGGAGAGACCCAGTACTTC	CASSELLAGGGETQYF
TRBV28	NA	TRBJ2-7	TRBD1	TGTGCCAGCAGTTTACGAGGGGGCCCCTACGAGCAGTACTTC	CASSLRGGPYEQYF
TRBV19	NA	TRBJ2-7	TRBD2	TGTGCCAGTAGGCGGACTAGCGGCACCTCCTACGAGCAGTACTTC	CASRRTSGTSYEQYF
TRBV7-3	NA	TRBJ1-2	TRBD1	TGTGCCGGCTTCCCAGTACAGGGGAAGTATGGCTACACCTTC	CAGFPVQGKYGYTF
TRBV28	NA	TRBJ2-7	TRBD2	TGTGCCAGCAGTCCCCCCGGGGGGGCGCTCACCGAGCAGTACTTC	CASSPPGGALTEQYF
TRBV28	NA	TRBJ1-3	NA	TGTGCCAGCAGTAGGCGGGGCTCTGGAAACACCATATATTTT	CASSRRGSGNTIYF
TRBV28	NA	TRBJ2-4	TRBD2	TGTGCCAGCAGTGCGGGGGGGGGTCTAGCCAAAAACAGTCAGTACTTC	CASSAGGGLAKNSQYF
TRBV11-1	NA	TRBJ2-5	TRBD2	TGTGCCAGCAGCTTAGGGGGCGGGGGGGGCCAAGAGACCCAGTACTTC	CASSLGGGGGQETQYF
TRBV7-3	NA	TRBJ1-1	NA	TGTGCCAGCAGCCTAACAGGGTCAGGGACTGAAGCTTTCTTT	CASSLTGSGTEAFF
TRBV7-3	NA	TRBJ2-3	TRBD1	TGTGCCAGCAGCATCAGGGGGACAGTCACAGATACGCAGTATTTT	CASSIRGTVTDTQYF
TRBV13	NA	TRBJ2-7	TRBD1	TGTGCCAGCAGCTTCGCGGGACAGGGCTACGAGCAGTACTTC	CASSFAGQGYEQYF
TRBV6-5	NA	TRBJ1-3	TRBD1	TGTGCCAGCAGTGGGGACAGGGGGGACACCATATATTTT	CASSGDRGDTIYF
TRBV6-5	NA	TRBJ2-5	NA	TGTGCCAGCAGTTACTATGGCAGGCCAGAGACCCAGTACTTC	CASSYYGRPETQYF
TRBV19	NA	TRBJ1-1	NA	TGTGCCGCGGCAATGAACACTGAAGCTTTCTTT	CAAAMNTEAFF
TRBV7-2	once	TRBJ2-3	TRBD1	TGTGCCAGCAGCTTCGGGACAGGGGTAGATACGCAGTATTTT	CASSFGTGVDTQYF
TRBV2	NA	TRBJ2-1	NA	TGTGCCAGCAGTGAAGCAGGGGTACTCGCCGGGGGTGAGCAGTTCTTC	CASSEAGVLAGGEQFF
TRBV7-8	NA	TRBJ1-2	NA	TGTGCCAGCAGCTTAGCCGGCGGGGGGGTCGGTTATGGCTACACCTTC	CASSLAGGGVGYGYTF
TRBV19	NA	TRBJ2-1	NA	TGTGCCAGTAGTTTGGTAGTTTACAATGAGCAGTTCTTC	CASSLVVYNEQFF
TRBV7-6	NA	TRBJ2-3	TRBD2	TGTGCCAGCAGCTTAGTCGGGGGGGGCTCAGATACGCAGTATTTT	CASSLVGGGSDTQYF
TRBV4-2	NA	TRBJ1-5	TRBD1	TGTGCCAGCAGCCAAGTACAGACAGGGGGTGTTCAGCCCCAGCATTTT	CASSQVQTGGVQPQHF
TRBV11-3	few	TRBJ2-5	TRBD2	TGTGCCAGCAGCTTGGAAAGACTAGCGGGAGAGACCCAGTACTTC	CASSLERLAGETQYF
TRBV5-4	NA	TRBJ2-7	TRBD1	TGTGCCAGCAGCTCCCGACAGGGAAGGCTACGTGGGCAGTACTTC	CASSSRQGRLRGQYF
TRBV29-1	NA	TRBJ2-5	NA	TGCAGCTCCTCCGACAGCCAAGAGACCCAGTACTTC	CSSSDSQETQYF
TRBV27	few	TRBJ1-2	NA	TGTGCCAGCAGTTTGAGTGCGGGGGAATACGGCTACACCTTC	CASSLSAGEYGYTF
TRBV6-5	NA	TRBJ2-1	NA	TGTGCCAGCAGTTACTCGCTCGGGAGAGGGCGAAATGAGCAGTTCTTC	CASSYSLGRGRNEQFF
TRBV5-6	NA	TRBJ1-1	NA	TGTGCCAGCAGCTCCTTTTCAGGGAACACTGAAGCTTTCTTT	CASSSFSGNTEAFF